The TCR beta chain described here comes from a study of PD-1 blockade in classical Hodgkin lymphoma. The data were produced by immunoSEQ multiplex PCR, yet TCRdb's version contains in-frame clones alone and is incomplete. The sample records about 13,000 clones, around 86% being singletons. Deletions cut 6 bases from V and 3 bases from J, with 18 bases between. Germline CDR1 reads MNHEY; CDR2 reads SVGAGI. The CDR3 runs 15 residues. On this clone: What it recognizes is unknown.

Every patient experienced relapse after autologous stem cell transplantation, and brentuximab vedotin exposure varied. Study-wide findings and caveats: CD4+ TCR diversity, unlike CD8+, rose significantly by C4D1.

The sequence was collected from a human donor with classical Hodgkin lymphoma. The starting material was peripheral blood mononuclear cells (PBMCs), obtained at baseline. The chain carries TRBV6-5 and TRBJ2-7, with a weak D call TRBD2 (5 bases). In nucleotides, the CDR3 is TGTGCCAGCAGGGACCTCGAGGGCCGTGACTACGAGCAGTACTTC. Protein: CASRDLEGRDYEQYF.